This TCR beta chain was sequenced during a study of shared clonotypes between healthy human individuals. About the research overall: Serving as donors were two women and three men, whose ages spanned 18 to 49.

On this clone: The antigen remains undetermined. A much bigger clone sits one base away, suggesting this may be a read error.

A deep-level run was used for the assay. Under the authors' procedure: ImmunoSEQ supplied junction-only sequences lacking quality scores, so filtering was different. Only in-frame clones appear in the TCRdb table, and some are missing; sequencing was by immunoSEQ multiplex PCR. D and trimming were read from the DNA, whereas the V and J calls and clone size are those reported in that table. The sample holds 650,000 to 800,000 clones, around 70% seen once. Findings and limits, study-wide: Among non-shared clonotypes, generation probabilities were lower than among those shared by all four donors.

The germline V gene has CDR1 SGHDT and CDR2 YYEEEE. The V end lost 2 bases, the J end lost 2 bases, and 2 bases lay between the germline ends. CDR3 size: 11 residues. Sequenced material: memory CD4+ T cells sorted from blood. Subset of the sample: CD45RA-negative fraction. This rearrangement joins TRBV5-6 to TRBJ2-7; no clear D. The TCR comes from a woman aged 25 to 45 in good health. The CDR3 region has the DNA TGTGCCAGCAGCTTCCCCTACGAGCAGTACTTC. Its translation: CASSFPYEQYF.